The 24 T cell receptor beta chains given below trace back to one sample, sequenced in a study of cytomegalovirus exposure and HLA in healthy donors. The PCR had 60 Vbeta and 13 Jbeta primers. Sequenced by immunoSEQ multiplex PCR; TCRdb stores in-frame clones only, minus some. The table includes some 200,000 clones, about 90% detected once. The sequenced sample consisted of PBMCs. The receptor source for this set is a girl less than two years old in good health and CMV-seronegative.

This chain links TRBV4-1 with TRBJ2-4; 9 nucleotides align to TRBD1. V dropped 6 bases and J dropped 4; count of bases not matched to a gene: 7. Germline V CDR1 and CDR2: MGHRA, YSYEKL. CDR3 length: 15 amino acids. The CDR3 reads CASRPPGQGKNIQYF. As DNA, the CDR3 is TGCGCCAGCAGGCCGCCGGGACAGGGAAAAAACATTCAGTACTTC.

The rearrangement links TRBV15 to TRBJ2-1, with a weak D call TRBD1 (6 bases). From germline, CDR1 is LNHNV and CDR2 YYDKDF (reference sequence). This CDR3 is 15 amino acids long. Trimming removed 0 bases from V and 5 bases from J, with 11 bases in between. The CDR3 DNA reads TGTGCCACCAGCAGAGATTGGGCAGGGGACAATGAGCAGTTCTTC. Translated, it gives CATSRDWAGDNEQFF.

This sequence joins TRBV7-6 and TRBJ2-1, with TRBD2 identical over 11 bases. V lost 5 bases and J lost 0; bases outside the gene matches: 12. The CDR3 has 19 amino acids. Looked up from germline, CDR1 is SGHVS and CDR2 is FNYEAQ. CDR3 residues: CASSRLGTSGYSSYNEQFF. CDR3 coding DNA: TGTGCCAGCAGCCGTCTTGGGACTAGCGGTTATAGCTCCTACAATGAGCAGTTCTTC.

This chain links TRBV7-9 with TRBJ2-3, with D tentatively TRBD2 (5 bases). CDR1 SEHNR and CDR2 FQNEAQ come from the germline V gene (reference sequence). Trimming removed 0 bases at V and 2 bases at J, with 12 bases between. The CDR3 extends over 16 amino acids. CDR3 coding DNA: TGTGCCAGCAGCTTAGCAGTGGGAGAGGACACAGATACGCAGTATTTT. This gives the protein CASSLAVGEDTDTQYF.

The V gene is TRBV6-1, the J gene TRBJ2-5, with D possibly TRBD1 on 6 matching bases. Between the trimmed V and J ends, which lost 7 bases and 5 bases, there was a span of 17 bases. This CDR3 region has 14 residues. In germline, CDR1 is MNHNS, CDR2 SASEGT. The CDR3 DNA follows: TGTGCCAGCACCAGGCACAGGGACGAGGAGACCCAGTACTTC. Translated, it gives CASTRHRDEETQYF.

As for this clone: Given the absence of the conserved phenylalanine or tryptophan at the CDR3 end, a read error is likely. Because the CDR3's place on the DNA is in doubt, the DNA is left out and the CDR3 is given as listed by TCRdb. The chain combines TRBV12-2 with TRBJ2-7; the table's D call, TRBD2, was not checked against the DNA. TRBV12-2 is designated a pseudogene. From its first to its last residue, the CDR3 has 15 amino acids. The CDR3 is CASRSRTSGKYEQYL.

V gene TRBV6-1 combines with J gene TRBJ1-4; 10 bases are shared with TRBD1. CDR1 is MNHNS, CDR2 SASEGT, per germline. J was trimmed by 5 bases and V by 4 bases; bases with no gene match: 4. This CDR3 has 15 residues. Here the CDR3 DNA reads TGTGCCAGCAGTGTAGGACAGGGGGAAAATGAAAAACTGTTTTTT. This codes for CASSVGQGENEKLFF.

The chain is built from TRBV25-1 and TRBJ2-7; TRBD1 matches at 10 bases. The CDR3 is 16 amino acids. With V trimmed by 3 bases and J by 5 bases, 10 bases remained unmatched. Germline V gives CDR1 MGHDK, CDR2 SYGVNS. CDR3 amino acids: CASSDSPGQGSHEQYF. CDR3 nucleotide sequence: TGTGCCAGCAGTGATTCGCCGGGACAGGGGTCGCACGAGCAGTACTTC.

This clone was counted a single time. V usage is TRBV10-2 and J usage is TRBJ1-1; 8 positions agree with TRBD1. Germline loops: CDR1 WSHSY, CDR2 SAAADI. This CDR3 has 15 residues. Trimming took 6 bases from V and 5 from J; bases not matched to a gene: 11. This CDR3 reads CASRQGGLGGTEAFF. The CDR3 bases are TGCGCCAGCAGACAGGGGGGACTGGGGGGGACTGAAGCTTTCTTT.

The chain links TRBV10-1 to TRBJ1-1; D uncertain. The CDR3 runs 13 residues. The germline CDR1 and CDR2 sequences are WNHNN and SYGVQD (reference sequence). This CDR3 is CATQAGINTEAFF. DNA of the CDR3: TGCGCAACTCAGGCGGGGATCAACACTGAAGCTTTCTTT.

The chain is built from TRBV5-4 and TRBJ2-7, with 7 bases fitting TRBD1. The CDR3 runs 16 residues. The germline V gene encodes CDR1 SGHNT and CDR2 YYREEE (reference sequence). Trimming took 2 bases from V and 3 from J; bases not matched to a gene: 11. The chain's CDR3 is CASSFDAGTENYEQYF. For the CDR3, the DNA is TGTGCCAGCAGCTTTGACGCCGGGACAGAGAACTACGAGCAGTACTTC.

The chain is built from TRBV30 and TRBJ1-3, with a tentative D call TRBD1 (6 bases). Germline V gene data show CDR1 as GTSNPN and CDR2 as SVGIG (reference sequence). The CDR3 extends over 15 amino acids. V gave up 6 bases and J gave up 4 bases, with 19 bases separating them. CDR3 in DNA: TGTGCCTGTCAACAGGGTGGTTCTCACGGAAACACCATATATTTT. Translating gives CACQQGGSHGNTIYF.

The CDR3: CAWSLYITDTQYF. The CDR3 DNA reads as TGTGCCTGGAGTTTGTACATCACAGATACGCAGTATTTT. The chain combines TRBV30 with TRBJ2-3; D is unresolved. The CDR3 loop spans 13 amino acids. The V end lost 2 bases, the J end lost 2 bases, and 8 bases lay between the germline ends. Germline lookup yields CDR1 GTSNPN and CDR2 SVGIG (reference sequence).

The chain uses TRBV7-3 and TRBJ1-1; D possibly corresponds to TRBD1 (5 bases). The CDR3 covers 13 residues. The germline V gene has CDR1 SGHTA and CDR2 FQGTGA. V lost 3 bases and J 1 base, leaving 6 bases between the germline ends. CDR3: CASSLGQNTEAFF. CDR3 nucleotides: TGTGCCAGCAGCTTGGGGCAGAACACTGAAGCTTTCTTT.

This clone appeared a single time. The V gene is TRBV6-5, the J gene TRBJ2-3, with a weak D call TRBD1 (5 bases). Trimming shortened V by 2 bases and J by 1 base, and 7 bases separated the two germline ends. Per germline, CDR1 MNHEY and CDR2 SVGAGI. The CDR3 has 14 residues. This CDR3 reads CASSYRTRTDTQYF. Here the CDR3 DNA reads TGTGCCAGCAGTTACCGGACACGCACAGATACGCAGTATTTT.

The V gene is TRBV30, the J gene TRBJ2-3; 8 bases map to TRBD2. CDR1 is GTSNPN and CDR2 is SVGIG in the germline V gene (reference sequence). The CDR3 extends over 17 amino acids. Trimming removed 0 bases from V and 2 bases from J; junction bases left unmatched: 10. The chain's CDR3 is CAWSVTLLRGDTDTQYF. For the CDR3, the DNA is TGTGCCTGGAGTGTCACCCTTCTGCGGGGGGACACAGATACGCAGTATTTT.

This chain uses TRBV2 with TRBJ2-7; a weak D match, TRBD1 (5 bases). Germline V gene lookup returns CDR1 SNHLY and CDR2 FYNNEI. The CDR3 has 13 residues. The V end lost 7 bases, the J end lost 0 bases, and 10 bases lay between the germline ends. The CDR3 nucleotides are TGTGCCAGCAATCACAGGAGCTCCTACGAGCAGTACTTC. Translating gives CASNHRSSYEQYF.

The J gene is TRBJ1-2, the V gene TRBV19, with 8 nucleotides matching TRBD1. The J segment lost 5 bases and the V segment lost 0 bases, leaving 2 bases of the junction unmatched. The CDR3 has 14 amino acids. From germline, CDR1 is LNHDA and CDR2 SQIVND (reference sequence). Here the CDR3 reads CASSIDQGAYGYTF. The CDR3 nucleotides read TGTGCCAGTAGTATAGATCAGGGGGCATATGGCTACACCTTC.

The chain couples TRBV7-2 to TRBJ2-3; 7 nucleotides agree with TRBD1. After removal of 5 bases from V and 2 bases from J, the junction contained 4 bases not matched to a gene. The CDR3 spans 14 residues. The germline V gene encodes CDR1 SGHTA and CDR2 FQGNSA. The CDR3 is CASSLGQNTDTQYF. CDR3 nucleotide sequence: TGTGCCAGCAGCCTGGGACAGAACACAGATACGCAGTATTTT. Combining the CDR3 with reference TRBV7-2 and TRBJ2-3 gives the whole variable domain GAGVSQSPSNKVTEKGKDVELRCDPISGHTALYWYRQSLGQGLEFLIYFQGNSAPDKSGLPSDRFSAERTGGSVSTLTIQRTQQEDSAVYLCASSLGQNTDTQYFGPGTRLTVL.

The chain joins TRBV4-1 to TRBJ2-7; D is possibly TRBD1 (5 bases). Between the trimmed V and J ends, which lost 1 base and 6 bases, there was a span of 10 bases. Germline V gene lookup returns CDR1 MGHRA and CDR2 YSYEKL. The CDR3 totals 13 residues. This CDR3 reads CASSQVVRGEQYF. As DNA, the CDR3 is TGCGCCAGCAGCCAAGTAGTTAGGGGCGAGCAGTACTTC.

In its sample, this clone was seen once. V gene TRBV30 combines with J gene TRBJ1-5; the match to TRBD1 covers 10 bases. Germline CDR1 reads GTSNPN; CDR2 reads SVGIG (reference sequence). CDR3 size: 15 residues. The V and J ends lost 1 base and 7 bases, in that order; junction bases with no gene match: 7. CDR3 in DNA: TGTGCCTGGAGTGCGGGGACAGGGGAGGGACAGCCCCAGCATTTT. Amino acid sequence: CAWSAGTGEGQPQHF. Drawing the rest from reference TRBV30 and TRBJ1-5, the complete variable domain is SQTIHQWPATLVQPVGSPLSLECTVEGTSNPNLYWYRQAAGRGLQLLFYSVGIGQISSEVPQNLSASRPQDRQFILSSKKLLLSDSGFYLCAWSAGTGEGQPQHFGDGTRLSIL.

The chain employs TRBV7-9 and TRBJ2-1; 13 nucleotides match TRBD2. The CDR3 spans 14 residues. With V trimmed by 5 bases and J by 12 bases, 7 bases remained unmatched. Germline V gene lookup returns CDR1 SEHNR and CDR2 FQNEAQ (reference sequence). CDR3 nucleotide sequence: TGTGCCAGCAGCCCCGGACTAGCGGGAGTCGCGCAGTTCTTC. Its protein is CASSPGLAGVAQFF.

The chain links TRBV15 to TRBJ1-4, with 8 nucleotides matching TRBD1. The CDR3 sequence is 16 residues long. V gave up 1 base and J gave up 2 bases; unmatched junction bases: 3. Germline loops: CDR1 LNHNV, CDR2 YYDKDF (reference sequence). CDR3 amino acids: CATSRAHRGTNEKLFF. The CDR3 DNA sequence: TGTGCCACCAGCAGAGCTCACAGGGGGACTAATGAAAAACTGTTTTTT.

The gene calls are TRBV5-1 and TRBJ1-2; the match to TRBD1 covers 10 bases. The V gene's germline CDR1 is SGHRS and CDR2 YFSETQ. The CDR3 spans 16 residues. V shed 2 bases, J shed 8 bases, and the junction held 12 bases outside the gene matches. The CDR3 region has the DNA TGCGCCAGCAGCTTATATTTTAGGGACAGGGGAGGCGGCTACACCTTC. Amino acids: CASSLYFRDRGGGYTF.